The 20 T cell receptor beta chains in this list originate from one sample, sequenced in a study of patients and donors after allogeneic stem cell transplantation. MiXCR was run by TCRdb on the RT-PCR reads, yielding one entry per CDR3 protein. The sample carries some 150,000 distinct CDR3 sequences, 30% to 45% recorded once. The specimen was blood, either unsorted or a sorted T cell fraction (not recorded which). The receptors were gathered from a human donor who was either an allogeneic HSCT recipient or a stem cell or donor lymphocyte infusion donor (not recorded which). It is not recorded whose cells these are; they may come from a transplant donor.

CDR3 loop: CAWSENPNQPQHF. DNA of the CDR3: TGTGCCTGGAGTGAAAATCCCAATCAGCCCCAGCATTTT. This chain connects TRBV30 to TRBJ1-5; D is undetermined. Germline values: CDR1 GTSNPN, CDR2 SVGIG (reference sequence). CDR3 length: 13 residues. Trimming removed 1 base at V and 3 bases at J, with 7 bases between.

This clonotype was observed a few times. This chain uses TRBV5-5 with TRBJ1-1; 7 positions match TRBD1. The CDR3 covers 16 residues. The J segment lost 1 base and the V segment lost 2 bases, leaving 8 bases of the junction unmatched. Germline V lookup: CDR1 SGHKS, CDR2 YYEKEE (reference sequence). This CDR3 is CASSFIPGTANTEAFF. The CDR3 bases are TGTGCCAGCAGCTTTATTCCCGGGACAGCGAACACTGAAGCTTTCTTT. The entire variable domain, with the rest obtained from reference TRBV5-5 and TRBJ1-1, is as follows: DAGVTQSPTHLIKTRGQQVTLRCSPISGHKSVSWYQQVLGQGPQFIFQYYEKEERGRGNFPDRFSARQFPNYSSELNVNALLLGDSALYLCASSFIPGTANTEAFFGQGTRLTVV.

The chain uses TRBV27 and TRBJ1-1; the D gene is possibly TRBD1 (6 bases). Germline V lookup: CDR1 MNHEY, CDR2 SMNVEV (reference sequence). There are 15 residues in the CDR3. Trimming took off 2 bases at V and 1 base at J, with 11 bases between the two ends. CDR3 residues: CASSLRGAPNTEAFF. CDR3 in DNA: TGTGCCAGCAGTTTACGGGGGGCACCGAACACTGAAGCTTTCTTT.

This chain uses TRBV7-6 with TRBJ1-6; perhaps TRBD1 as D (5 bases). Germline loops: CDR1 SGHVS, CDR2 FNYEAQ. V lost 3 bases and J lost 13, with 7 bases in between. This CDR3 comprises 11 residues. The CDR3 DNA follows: TGTGCCAGCAGCTTTTGGGACCCCCTCCACTTT. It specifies CASSFWDPLHF.

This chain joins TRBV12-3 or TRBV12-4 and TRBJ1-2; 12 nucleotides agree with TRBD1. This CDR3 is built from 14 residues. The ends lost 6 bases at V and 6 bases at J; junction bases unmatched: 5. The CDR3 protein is CASSLGTGGDGYTF. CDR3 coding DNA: TGTGCCAGCAGCCTCGGGACAGGGGGCGATGGCTACACCTTC.

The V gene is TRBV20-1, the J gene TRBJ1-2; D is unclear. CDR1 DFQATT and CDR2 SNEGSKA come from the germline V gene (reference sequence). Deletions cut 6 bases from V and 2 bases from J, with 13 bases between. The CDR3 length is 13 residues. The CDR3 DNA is TGCAGTGCCTCCCTAGGAGCCAACTATGGCTACACCTTC. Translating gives CSASLGANYGYTF.

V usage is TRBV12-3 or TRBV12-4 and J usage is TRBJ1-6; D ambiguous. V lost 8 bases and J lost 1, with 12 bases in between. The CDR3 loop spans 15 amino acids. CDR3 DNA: TGTGCCAGCGCCCCGGCGGTGTCCTATAATTCACCCCTCCACTTT. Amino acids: CASAPAVSYNSPLHF.

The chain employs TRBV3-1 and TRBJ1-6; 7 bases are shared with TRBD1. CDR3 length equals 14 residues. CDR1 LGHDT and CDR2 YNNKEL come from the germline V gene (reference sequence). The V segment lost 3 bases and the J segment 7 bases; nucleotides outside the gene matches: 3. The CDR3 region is CASSHTGENSPLHF. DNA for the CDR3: TGTGCCAGCAGCCACACAGGGGAGAATTCACCCCTCCACTTT.

The CDR3 DNA sequence: TGTGCCAGCAGCGGACTAGCGGGGGTCGACGAGCAGTTCTTC. It specifies CASSGLAGVDEQFF. The chain has TRBV12-3 or TRBV12-4 and TRBJ2-1; 13 bases match TRBD2. The CDR3 has 14 amino acids. V lost 6 bases to trimming and J lost 10 bases; unmatched junction nucleotides: 6.

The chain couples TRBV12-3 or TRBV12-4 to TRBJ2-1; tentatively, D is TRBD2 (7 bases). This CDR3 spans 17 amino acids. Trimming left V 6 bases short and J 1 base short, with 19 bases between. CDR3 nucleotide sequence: TGTGCCAGCAGCCCGATGCCACGGGGGGCGTCCTACAATGAGCAGTTCTTC. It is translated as CASSPMPRGASYNEQFF.

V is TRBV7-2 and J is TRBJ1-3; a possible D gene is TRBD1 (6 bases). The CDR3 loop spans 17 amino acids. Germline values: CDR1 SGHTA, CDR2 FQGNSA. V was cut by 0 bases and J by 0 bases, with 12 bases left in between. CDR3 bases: TGTGCCAGCAGCTTAGCGGGACACCGCTCCTCTGGAAACACCATATATTTT. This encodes CASSLAGHRSSGNTIYF. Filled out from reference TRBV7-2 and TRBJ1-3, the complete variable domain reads GAGVSQSPSNKVTEKGKDVELRCDPISGHTALYWYRQSLGQGLEFLIYFQGNSAPDKSGLPSDRFSAERTGGSVSTLTIQRTQQEDSAVYLCASSLAGHRSSGNTIYFGEGSWLTVV.

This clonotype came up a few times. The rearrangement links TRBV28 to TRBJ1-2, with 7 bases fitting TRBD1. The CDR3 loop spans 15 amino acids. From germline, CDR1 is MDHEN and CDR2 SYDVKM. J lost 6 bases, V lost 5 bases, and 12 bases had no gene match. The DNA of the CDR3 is TGTGCCAGCAGTCCCCCGACAGGGATGTTCGATGGCTACACCTTC. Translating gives CASSPPTGMFDGYTF.

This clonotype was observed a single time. CDR3 protein: CASSQDFTTGTQYF. As DNA, the CDR3 is TGCGCCAGCAGCCAAGATTTTACGACAGGGACCCAGTACTTC. The chain is built from TRBV4-3 and TRBJ2-5, with TRBD1 as a possible D gene (6 bases). From germline, CDR1 is LGHNA and CDR2 YSLEER. V dropped 0 bases and J dropped 7 bases, with 12 bases sitting between them. The CDR3 runs 14 residues.

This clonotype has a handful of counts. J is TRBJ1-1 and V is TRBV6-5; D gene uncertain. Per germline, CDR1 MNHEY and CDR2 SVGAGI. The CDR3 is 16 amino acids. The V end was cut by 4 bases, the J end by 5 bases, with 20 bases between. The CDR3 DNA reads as TGTGCCAGCAGTTCCAACCCCGGCCCGGGCGGGACTGAAGCTTTCTTT. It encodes CASSSNPGPGGTEAFF.

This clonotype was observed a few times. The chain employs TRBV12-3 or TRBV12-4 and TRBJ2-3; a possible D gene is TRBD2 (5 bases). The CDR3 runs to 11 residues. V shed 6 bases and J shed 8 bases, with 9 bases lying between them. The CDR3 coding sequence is TGTGCCAGCAGACTAGGAGTTACGCAGTATTTT. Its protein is CASRLGVTQYF.

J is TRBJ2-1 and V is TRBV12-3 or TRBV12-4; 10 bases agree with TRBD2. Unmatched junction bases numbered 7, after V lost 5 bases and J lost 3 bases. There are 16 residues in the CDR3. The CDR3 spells CASSPSGGADYNEQFF. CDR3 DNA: TGTGCCAGCAGTCCGAGCGGGGGGGCCGACTACAATGAGCAGTTCTTC.

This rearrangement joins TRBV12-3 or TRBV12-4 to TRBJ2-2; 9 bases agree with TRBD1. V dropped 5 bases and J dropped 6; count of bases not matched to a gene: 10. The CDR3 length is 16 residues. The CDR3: CASSLDRGRIAGELFF. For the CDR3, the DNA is TGTGCCAGCAGTCTAGACAGGGGGAGGATCGCCGGGGAGCTGTTTTTT.

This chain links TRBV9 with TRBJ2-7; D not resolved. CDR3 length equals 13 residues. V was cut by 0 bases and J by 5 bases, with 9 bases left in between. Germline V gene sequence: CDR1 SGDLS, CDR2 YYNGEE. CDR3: CASSVVPDDEQYF. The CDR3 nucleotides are TGTGCCAGCAGCGTAGTGCCAGACGACGAGCAGTACTTC.

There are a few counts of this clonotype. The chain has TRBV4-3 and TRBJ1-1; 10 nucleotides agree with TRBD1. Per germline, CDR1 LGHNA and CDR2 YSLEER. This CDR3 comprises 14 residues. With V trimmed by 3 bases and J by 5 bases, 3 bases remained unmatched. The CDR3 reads CASSQMDRGTEAFF. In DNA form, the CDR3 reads TGCGCCAGCAGCCAGATGGACAGGGGGACTGAAGCTTTCTTT.

In nucleotides, the CDR3 is TGCGCCAGCAGCCAAGATCGGGCTAGCGGGGATCGGACAGATACGCAGTATTTT. Protein: CASSQDRASGDRTDTQYF. V gene TRBV4-3 combines with J gene TRBJ2-3, with 9 bases identical to TRBD2. V shed 0 bases and J 3 bases; nucleotides not matched to a gene: 10. From germline, CDR1 is LGHNA and CDR2 YSLEER. The CDR3 has 18 residues.